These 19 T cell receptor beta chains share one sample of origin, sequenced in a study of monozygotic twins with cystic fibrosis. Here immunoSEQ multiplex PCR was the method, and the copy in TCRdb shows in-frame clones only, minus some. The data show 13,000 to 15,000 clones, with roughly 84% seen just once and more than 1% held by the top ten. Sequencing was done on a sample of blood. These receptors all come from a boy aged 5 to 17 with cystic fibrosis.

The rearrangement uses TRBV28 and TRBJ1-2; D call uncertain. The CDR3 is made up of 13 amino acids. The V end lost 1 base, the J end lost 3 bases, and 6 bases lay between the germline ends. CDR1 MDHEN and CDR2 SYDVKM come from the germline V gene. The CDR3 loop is CASSLLYDYGYTF. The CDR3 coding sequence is TGTGCCAGCAGTTTATTATACGACTATGGCTACACCTTC.

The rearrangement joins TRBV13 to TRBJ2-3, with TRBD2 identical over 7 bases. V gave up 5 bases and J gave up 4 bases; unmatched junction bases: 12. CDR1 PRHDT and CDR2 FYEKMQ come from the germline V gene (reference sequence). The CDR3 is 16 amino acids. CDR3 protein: CASSHELAARPDTQYF. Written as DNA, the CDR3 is TGTGCCAGCAGCCACGAGCTAGCGGCTAGACCAGATACGCAGTATTTT.

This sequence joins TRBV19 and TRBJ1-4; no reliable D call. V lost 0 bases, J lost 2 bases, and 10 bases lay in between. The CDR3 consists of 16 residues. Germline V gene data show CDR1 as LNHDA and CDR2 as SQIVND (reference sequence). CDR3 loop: CASSIDEGWTNEKLFF. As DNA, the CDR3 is TGTGCCAGTAGTATAGACGAGGGTTGGACTAATGAAAAACTGTTTTTT.

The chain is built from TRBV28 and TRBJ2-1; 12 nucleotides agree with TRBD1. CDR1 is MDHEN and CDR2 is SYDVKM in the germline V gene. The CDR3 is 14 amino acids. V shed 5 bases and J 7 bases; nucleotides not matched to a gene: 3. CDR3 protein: CASSPGQGANEQFF. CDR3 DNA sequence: TGTGCCAGCAGTCCGGGACAGGGGGCAAATGAGCAGTTCTTC.

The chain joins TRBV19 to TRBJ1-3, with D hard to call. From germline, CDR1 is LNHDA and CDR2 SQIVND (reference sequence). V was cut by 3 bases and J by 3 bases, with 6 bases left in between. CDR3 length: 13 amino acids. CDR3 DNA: TGTGCCAGTAGTATGCAGAATGGAAACACCATATATTTT. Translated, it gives CASSMQNGNTIYF.

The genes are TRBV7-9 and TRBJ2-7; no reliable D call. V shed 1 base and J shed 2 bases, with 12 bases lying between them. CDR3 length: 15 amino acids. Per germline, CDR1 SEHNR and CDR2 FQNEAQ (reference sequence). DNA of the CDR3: TGTGCCAGCAGCTTAGAGGGCATACGGGCCTACGAGCAGTACTTC. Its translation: CASSLEGIRAYEQYF.

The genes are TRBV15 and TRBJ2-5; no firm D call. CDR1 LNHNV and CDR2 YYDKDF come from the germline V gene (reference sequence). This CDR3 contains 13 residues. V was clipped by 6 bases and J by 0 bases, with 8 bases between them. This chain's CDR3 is CATRSLYQETQYF. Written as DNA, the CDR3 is TGTGCCACCAGGAGTTTGTACCAAGAGACCCAGTACTTC. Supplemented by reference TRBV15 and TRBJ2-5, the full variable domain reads DAMVIQNPRYQVTQFGKPVTLSCSQTLNHNVMYWYQQKSSQAPKLLFHYYDKDFNNEADTPDNFQSRRPNTSFCFLDIRSPGLGDTAMYLCATRSLYQETQYFGPGTRLLVL.

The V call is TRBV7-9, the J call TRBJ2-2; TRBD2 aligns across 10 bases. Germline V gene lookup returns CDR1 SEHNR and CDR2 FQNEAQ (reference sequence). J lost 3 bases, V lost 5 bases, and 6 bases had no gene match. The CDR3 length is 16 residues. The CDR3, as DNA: TGTGCCAGCAGCCCCTGGACTAGCGGCTACACCGGGGAGCTGTTTTTT. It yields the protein CASSPWTSGYTGELFF.

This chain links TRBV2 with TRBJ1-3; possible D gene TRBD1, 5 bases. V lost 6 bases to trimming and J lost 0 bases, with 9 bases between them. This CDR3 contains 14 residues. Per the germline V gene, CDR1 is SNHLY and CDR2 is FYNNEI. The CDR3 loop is CASRQDLSGNTIYF. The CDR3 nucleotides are TGTGCCAGCAGACAGGACCTCTCTGGAAACACCATATATTTT.

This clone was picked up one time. CDR3 residues: CASSEYFSNQPQHF. The CDR3 DNA reads as TGTGCCAGCAGTGAATACTTTAGCAATCAGCCCCAGCATTTT. The chain recombines TRBV6-1 with TRBJ1-5, with unresolved D. From germline, CDR1 is MNHNS and CDR2 SASEGT. V gave up 2 bases and J gave up 0 bases, with 5 bases separating them. The CDR3 is 14 residues long.

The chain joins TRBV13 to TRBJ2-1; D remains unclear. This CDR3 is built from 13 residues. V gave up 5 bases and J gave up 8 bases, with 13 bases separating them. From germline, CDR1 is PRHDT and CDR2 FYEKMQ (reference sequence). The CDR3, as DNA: TGTGCCAGCAGCCCAGCTAGTTCCCATGAGCAGTTCTTC. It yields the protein CASSPASSHEQFF.

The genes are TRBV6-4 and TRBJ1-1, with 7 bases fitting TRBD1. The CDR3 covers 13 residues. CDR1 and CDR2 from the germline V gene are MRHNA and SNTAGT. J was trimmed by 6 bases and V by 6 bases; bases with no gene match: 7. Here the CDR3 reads CASRPDRESEAFF. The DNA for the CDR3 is TGTGCCAGCAGGCCCGACAGGGAGTCTGAAGCTTTCTTT.

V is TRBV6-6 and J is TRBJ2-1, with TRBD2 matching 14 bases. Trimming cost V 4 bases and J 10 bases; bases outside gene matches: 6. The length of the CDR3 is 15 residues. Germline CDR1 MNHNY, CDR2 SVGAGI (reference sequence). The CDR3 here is CASSSGLAGGWEQFF. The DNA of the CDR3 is TGTGCCAGCAGTTCCGGACTAGCGGGGGGATGGGAGCAGTTCTTC.

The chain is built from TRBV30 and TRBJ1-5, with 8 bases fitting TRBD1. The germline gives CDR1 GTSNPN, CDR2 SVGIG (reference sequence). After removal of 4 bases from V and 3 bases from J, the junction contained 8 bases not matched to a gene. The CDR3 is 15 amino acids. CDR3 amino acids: CAWNSQGAYNQPQHF. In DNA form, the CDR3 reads TGTGCCTGGAACTCGCAGGGGGCTTACAATCAGCCCCAGCATTTT.

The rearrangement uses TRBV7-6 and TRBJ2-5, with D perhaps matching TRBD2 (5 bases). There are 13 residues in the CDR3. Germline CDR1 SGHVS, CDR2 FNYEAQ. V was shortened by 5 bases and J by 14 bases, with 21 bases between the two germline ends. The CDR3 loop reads CASSPLARGPGYF. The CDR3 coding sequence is TGTGCCAGCAGCCCATTAGCTCGGGGTCCCGGTTACTTC.

In nucleotides, the CDR3 is TGTGCCAGCAGCCAAGATCCTCGGGGGCTCAGTAATTCACCCCTCCACTTT. Protein: CASSQDPRGLSNSPLHF. The V and J genes are TRBV4-2 and TRBJ1-6, with D maybe TRBD1 (6 bases). CDR3 size: 17 residues. Trimming took 0 bases from V and 6 from J, leaving 15 bases between them. The germline V gene encodes CDR1 LGHNA and CDR2 YNFKEQ.

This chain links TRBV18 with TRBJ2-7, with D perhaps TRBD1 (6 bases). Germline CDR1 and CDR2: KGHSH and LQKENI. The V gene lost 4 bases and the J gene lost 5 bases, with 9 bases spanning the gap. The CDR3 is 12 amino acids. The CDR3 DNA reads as TGTGCCAGCTCACAGACAGGCAACGAGCAGTACTTC. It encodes CASSQTGNEQYF.

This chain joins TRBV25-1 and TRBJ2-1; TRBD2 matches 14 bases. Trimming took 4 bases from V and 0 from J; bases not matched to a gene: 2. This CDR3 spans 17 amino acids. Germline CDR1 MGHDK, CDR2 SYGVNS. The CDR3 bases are TGTGCCAGCAGTGGTGGGACTAGCGGGAGCTCCTACAATGAGCAGTTCTTC. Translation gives CASSGGTSGSSYNEQFF.

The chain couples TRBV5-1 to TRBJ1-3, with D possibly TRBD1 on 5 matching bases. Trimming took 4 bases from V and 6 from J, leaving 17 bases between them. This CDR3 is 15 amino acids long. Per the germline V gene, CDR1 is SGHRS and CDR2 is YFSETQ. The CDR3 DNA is TGCGCCAGCAGCCCCGGGACTGCTTTGACAAACACCATATATTTT. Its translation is CASSPGTALTNTIYF.